A selection of T cell receptor beta chains follows, all from one sample in a study of blood T cell repertoires in COVID-19. The assay was immunoSEQ multiplex PCR, and TCRdb's table has in-frame clones only and misses some. The sample has fewer than 350,000 clones, about 91% seen once; the top ten hold 1.5% to 2%. Sample: peripheral blood. The receptors derive from a woman between 25 and 40 years old with COVID-19, enrolled during active disease. The CDR3 runs from the conserved cysteine through the conserved F or W. The D gene is left open where the match is weak. Clone size is stated in some rows and not others, as once, few, many or a class when expanded.

>TRBJ2-5|12|NA|TRBV5-5|NA
CASSAPQETQYF
TGTGCCAGCAGCGCGCCCCAAGAGACCCAGTACTTC
>TRBJ1-4|13|TRBD1|TRBV2|NA
CASSGTGFEKLFF
TGTGCCAGCAGTGGGACAGGGTTTGAAAAACTGTTTTTT
>TRBJ1-5|15|NA|TRBV9|NA
CASSVGQGGNQPQHF
TGTGCCAGCAGCGTAGGCCAGGGTGGCAATCAGCCCCAGCATTTT
>TRBJ2-1|16|NA|TRBV28|NA
CASSFILSSAYNEQFF
TGTGCCAGCAGCTTTATTCTGTCTAGCGCGTACAATGAGCAGTTCTTC
>TRBJ1-5|14|TRBD1|TRBV30|NA
CAWSVGTVSQPQHF
TGTGCCTGGAGTGTAGGGACAGTAAGTCAGCCCCAGCATTTT
>TRBJ2-1|17|TRBD2|TRBV7-9|NA
CASSSTKLAGAKNEQFF
TGTGCCAGCAGCTCAACGAAACTAGCGGGGGCTAAAAATGAGCAGTTCTTC
>TRBJ1-2|12|NA|TRBV29-1|NA
CSGGGGASGYTF
TGCAGCGGCGGGGGGGGCGCAAGCGGCTACACCTTC
>TRBJ1-4|12|TRBD1|TRBV2|NA
CASEGQTGELFF
TGTGCCAGCGAGGGACAGACAGGCGAACTGTTTTTT
>TRBJ2-2|11|NA|TRBV2|NA
CASSYSGELFF
TGTGCCAGCAGCTATAGCGGGGAGCTGTTTTTT
>TRBJ1-1|14|NA|TRBV6-5|NA
CASTTVGGNTEAFF
TGTGCCAGCACCACGGTGGGGGGGAACACTGAAGCTTTCTTT
>TRBJ2-1|12|TRBD1|TRBV5-1|NA
CASHTGENEQFF
TGCGCCAGCCATACAGGGGAAAATGAGCAGTTCTTC
>TRBJ1-2|15|TRBD1|TRBV19|NA
CASSIDGRGFGGYTF
TGTGCCAGTAGTATAGACGGCAGGGGGTTTGGTGGCTACACCTTC
>TRBJ2-5|13|NA|TRBV5-1|NA
CASTPRSEETQYF
TGCGCCAGCACCCCGCGGAGCGAAGAGACCCAGTACTTC
>TRBJ2-7|13|NA|TRBV5-1|few
CASSGDMGYEQYF
TGCGCCAGCAGCGGGGACATGGGGTACGAGCAGTACTTC
>TRBJ1-5|16|TRBD1|TRBV2|NA
CASTRGTGEGNQPQHF
TGTGCCAGCACGAGGGGGACAGGGGAGGGCAATCAGCCCCAGCATTTT
>TRBJ1-6|15|TRBD1|TRBV13|NA
CASSLGQGGYSPLHF
TGTGCCAGCAGCTTAGGACAGGGGGGGTATTCACCCCTCCACTTT
>TRBJ2-5|15|TRBD1|TRBV5-4|NA
CASSLPGDSQETQYF
TGTGCCAGCAGCTTGCCCGGGGACAGCCAAGAGACCCAGTACTTC
>TRBJ1-3|15|TRBD1|TRBV6-6|NA
CASSPQGASGNTIYF
TGTGCCAGCAGTCCGCAGGGGGCTTCTGGAAACACCATATATTTT
>TRBJ1-5|12|TRBD1|TRBV6-5|NA
CASNSGQQPQHF
TGTGCCAGCAACTCGGGACAGCAGCCCCAGCATTTT
>TRBJ2-3|15|NA|TRBV11-3|NA
CASSLASVRADTQYF
TGTGCCAGCAGCTTAGCTTCGGTGAGGGCAGATACGCAGTATTTT
>TRBJ1-5|16|NA|TRBV28|NA
CASSPPPQGAEQPQHF
TGTGCCAGCAGTCCGCCTCCACAGGGAGCGGAGCAGCCCCAGCATTTT
>TRBJ1-1|16|NA|TRBV4-1|NA
CASSPEGGGRNTEAFF
TGCGCCAGCAGCCCTGAGGGGGGGGGACGGAACACTGAAGCTTTCTTT
>TRBJ1-1|14|NA|TRBV2|NA
CASSGADQNTEAFF
TGTGCCAGCAGTGGGGCAGACCAGAACACTGAAGCTTTCTTT
>TRBJ2-5|15|NA|TRBV11-2|NA
CASSLSGGQIETQYF
TGTGCCAGCAGCTTATCAGGGGGGCAAATCGAGACCCAGTACTTC
>TRBJ2-7|15|TRBD1|TRBV3-1/TRBV3-2|NA
CASSQPGGMIYEQYF
TGTGCCAGCAGCCAACCAGGGGGAATGATCTACGAGCAGTACTTC
>TRBJ1-5|15|NA|TRBV18|few
CASSPLGQSHQPQHF
TGTGCCAGCTCACCACTCGGACAGAGTCATCAGCCCCAGCATTTT
>TRBJ1-1|15|TRBD1|TRBV28|once
CASRTRTGANTEAFF
TGTGCCAGCAGAACACGGACAGGGGCGAACACTGAAGCTTTCTTT
>TRBJ2-7|14|TRBD1|TRBV4-2|NA
CASSQWDRGYEQYF
TGTGCCAGCAGCCAATGGGACAGGGGGTACGAGCAGTACTTC
>TRBJ1-1|15|NA|TRBV6-2/TRBV6-3|NA
CASSYGGRVDTEAFF
TGTGCCAGCAGTTACGGTGGCAGGGTGGACACTGAAGCTTTCTTT
>TRBJ1-2|11|NA|TRBV7-2|NA
CASSPKIHHTF
TGTGCCAGCAGCCCAAAAATCCATCACACCTTC
>TRBJ1-5|16|TRBD1|TRBV6-6|NA
CASSYSRDSSNQPQHF
TGTGCCAGCAGTTACTCCAGGGACAGTAGCAATCAGCCCCAGCATTTT